A single T cell receptor (beta chain) is shown here with its context. This CDR3 is also generated by other DNA sequences in the sample. The data belong to a study of blood T cell repertoires in COVID-19. The assay was immunoSEQ multiplex PCR, and TCRdb's table has in-frame clones only and misses some. The sample holds more than 85,000 clones, roughly four fifths seen once. Germline V gene sequence: CDR1 MNHEY, CDR2 SMNVEV (reference sequence). The germline V and J ends were trimmed by 6 bases and 0 bases, with 9 bases remaining between them. The CDR3 sequence is 14 residues long. The chain combines TRBV27 with TRBJ1-5; no clear D. The sequence came from a man in his 70s with acute or convalescent COVID-19. Sample: peripheral blood. CDR3 amino acids: CASSFRHSNQPQHF. Here the CDR3 DNA reads TGTGCCAGCAGCTTTAGACATAGCAATCAGCCCCAGCATTTT.